What follows are 19 T cell receptor beta chains derived from one specimen sequenced in a study of T-cell reconstitution after alpha-beta-depleted transplantation in children. Unique molecular identifiers featured in how the TCRbeta library was prepared. One entry per CDR3 protein results from TCRdb running MiXCR on the PCR reads. The table records 480,000 or so distinct CDR3 sequences, about 11% of them present only once. This material consisted of PBMCs, taken before TCRalphabeta/CD19-depleted stem cell transplant. The receptors derive from a child aged 2 to 15 with inherited bone marrow failure, due to receive a stem cell transplant.

This clonotype was observed many times. The chain uses TRBV20-1 and TRBJ2-7, with TRBD2 matching over 8 bases. Looked up from germline, CDR1 is DFQATT and CDR2 is SNEGSKA (reference sequence). The CDR3 contains 16 residues. The J segment lost 7 bases and the V segment lost 1 base, leaving 15 bases of the junction unmatched. The CDR3 DNA reads TGCAGTGCTAGAGCCCTTCCAGCGGGGGATACTAGTGAGCAGTACTTC. It is translated as CSARALPAGDTSEQYF.

The chain uses TRBV20-1 and TRBJ2-7; D gene unclear. CDR3 length: 14 amino acids. From germline, CDR1 is DFQATT and CDR2 SNEGSKA (reference sequence). V was clipped by 1 base and J by 0 bases, with 10 bases between them. The CDR3 is CSARAPRISYEQYF. The CDR3 nucleotides read TGCAGTGCTAGAGCTCCCAGAATCTCCTACGAGCAGTACTTC.

This clonotype was counted many times. This chain joins TRBV25-1 and TRBJ2-7, with 10 bases identical to TRBD1. Germline values: CDR1 MGHDK, CDR2 SYGVNS. Trimming at V came to 3 bases and at J to 5 bases, leaving 7 bases not matched to a gene. The CDR3 is made up of 15 amino acids. The CDR3: CASSDPGQGTNEQYF. In DNA, the CDR3 is TGTGCCAGCAGTGACCCGGGACAGGGGACCAACGAGCAGTACTTC.

This clonotype was counted between two and nine times. The chain is built from TRBV4-2 and TRBJ2-5; D is ambiguous. CDR3 length equals 13 residues. Germline lookup yields CDR1 LGHNA and CDR2 YNFKEQ. Trimming left V 1 base short and J 5 bases short, with 8 bases between. The CDR3 bases are TGTGCCAGCAGCCAAGGGGCCTATGAGACCCAGTACTTC. It yields the protein CASSQGAYETQYF.

This clonotype has at least ten counts. The chain combines TRBV4-3 with TRBJ2-1; TRBD2 might be the D (5 bases). The CDR3 contains 14 residues. The germline V and J ends were trimmed by 0 bases and 9 bases, with 12 bases remaining between them. CDR1 LGHNA and CDR2 YSLEER come from the germline V gene. Here the CDR3 DNA reads TGCGCCAGCAGCCAAGATCCTAGCTACGGTGAGCAGTTCTTC. Protein: CASSQDPSYGEQFF.

A few counts support this clonotype. The chain has TRBV19 and TRBJ2-1; 10 bases fit TRBD2. V was clipped by 3 bases and J by 8 bases; unmatched bases: 13. CDR3 length: 17 residues. The germline V gene has CDR1 LNHDA and CDR2 SQIVND (reference sequence). The CDR3 protein is CASSIAGGLAGVHEQFF. Written as DNA, the CDR3 is TGTGCCAGTAGTATCGCGGGAGGGCTAGCGGGAGTGCATGAGCAGTTCTTC. The full variable domain, completed using reference TRBV19 and TRBJ2-1, is DGGITQSPKYLFRKEGQNVTLSCEQNLNHDAMYWYRQDPGQGLRLIYYSQIVNDFQKGDIAEGYSVSREKKESFPLTVTSAQKNPTAFYLCASSIAGGLAGVHEQFFGPGTRLTVL.

The genes are TRBV19 and TRBJ2-2, with D tentatively TRBD2 (6 bases). With 7 bases removed from V and 3 bases from J, the gap between germline ends came to 18 bases. The CDR3 consists of 16 residues. CDR1 is LNHDA and CDR2 is SQIVND in the germline V gene (reference sequence). This chain's CDR3 is CASTYAGGSYTGELFF. CDR3 DNA: TGTGCCAGTACCTACGCTGGGGGGTCGTACACCGGGGAGCTGTTTTTT.

There are many counts of this clonotype. This chain joins TRBV28 and TRBJ2-3; TRBD1 is a possible D gene (5 bases). The CDR3 covers 13 residues. Between the trimmed V and J ends, which lost 6 bases and 1 base, there was a span of 8 bases. Germline V gives CDR1 MDHEN, CDR2 SYDVKM. CDR3 in DNA: TGTGCCAGCAGCCAGACAGGCACAGATACGCAGTATTTT. It is translated as CASSQTGTDTQYF.

This clonotype was counted ten times or more. The V and J genes are TRBV7-6 and TRBJ2-5; no definite D call. CDR1 and CDR2 from the germline V gene are SGHVS and FNYEAQ. This CDR3 is built from 12 residues. V was trimmed by 6 bases and J by 4 bases, leaving 9 bases between them. CDR3 nucleotides: TGTGCCAGCAGGGGTATAAGAGAGACCCAGTACTTC. Protein: CASRGIRETQYF. Filled out from reference TRBV7-6 and TRBJ2-5, the complete variable domain reads GAGVSQSPRYKVTKRGQDVALRCDPISGHVSLYWYRQALGQGPEFLTYFNYEAQQDKSGLPNDRFSAERPEGSISTLTIQRTEQRDSAMYRCASRGIRETQYFGPGTRLLVL.

This clonotype has at least ten counts. V gene TRBV5-1 combines with J gene TRBJ2-3; 11 bases fit TRBD2. The germline V gene encodes CDR1 SGHRS and CDR2 YFSETQ. J was trimmed by 4 bases and V by 2 bases; bases with no gene match: 0. The CDR3 is 14 amino acids. The CDR3 loop is CASSLLAGADTQYF. The CDR3 DNA reads as TGCGCCAGCAGCTTACTAGCGGGAGCAGATACGCAGTATTTT.

Comment on this clonotype: It may be a read error: a sequence one base away is much more abundant. This chain links TRBV13 with TRBJ1-3; D perhaps matches TRBD1 (5 bases). Germline CDR1 is PRHDT and CDR2 is FYEKMQ (reference sequence). CDR3 length equals 15 residues. The CDR3, as DNA: TGTGCCAGCAGCGGGACGGACCCAACTGGAAACACCAAATATTTT. Protein: CASSGTDPTGNTKYF. Complete variable domain (other parts from reference TRBV13 and TRBJ1-3): AAGVIQSPRHLIKEKRETATLKCYPIPRHDTVYWYQQGPGQDPQFLISFYEKMQSDKGSIPDRFSAQQFSDYHSELNMSSLELGDSALYFCASSGTDPTGNTKYFGEGSWLTVV.

This chain uses TRBV27 with TRBJ2-3; D ambiguous. V was cut by 5 bases and J by 2 bases, with 17 bases left in between. This CDR3 comprises 16 residues. Germline V lookup: CDR1 MNHEY, CDR2 SMNVEV (reference sequence). The CDR3 DNA follows: TGTGCCAGCAGTGGCTTTGAGAGCGCGCCCACAGATACGCAGTATTTT. Protein: CASSGFESAPTDTQYF.

At least ten counts were recorded for this clonotype. CDR3: CASSLSGFYGYTF. In DNA form, the CDR3 reads TGTGCCAGCAGTTTATCTGGCTTCTATGGCTACACCTTC. The V gene is TRBV28, the J gene TRBJ1-2; no definite D call. The CDR3 is 13 residues long. Germline V lookup: CDR1 MDHEN, CDR2 SYDVKM. Trimming pared 1 base from V and 4 bases from J, leaving 7 bases between.

The table lists this clonotype with a few counts. CDR3 in amino acids: CASSQVQSSYNEQFF. In nucleotides, the CDR3 is TGCGCCAGCAGCCAAGTCCAGAGCTCCTACAATGAGCAGTTCTTC. The chain uses TRBV4-1 and TRBJ2-1; D is unclear. The germline V and J ends were trimmed by 1 base and 0 bases, with 7 bases remaining between them. Germline CDR1 and CDR2: MGHRA and YSYEKL. This CDR3 is built from 15 residues.

This clonotype was recorded many times. This chain links TRBV6-2 or TRBV6-3 with TRBJ2-7, with TRBD2 as a possible D gene (6 bases). V lost 6 bases and J 2 bases, leaving 11 bases between the germline ends. Germline V gene lookup returns CDR1 MNHEY and CDR2 SVGEGT. This CDR3 region has 13 residues. The chain's CDR3 is CASRRDSTYEQYF. The CDR3 nucleotides read TGTGCCAGCAGGCGGGATTCAACCTACGAGCAGTACTTC.

The CDR3 DNA reads TGTGCCAGCAGCTTAAAGTGGGGACGGGGCAATCAGCCCCAGCATTTT. Encoded protein: CASSLKWGRGNQPQHF. The V and J genes are TRBV7-8 and TRBJ1-5, with D perhaps matching TRBD1 (5 bases). Germline V gene sequence: CDR1 SGHVS, CDR2 FQNEAQ. The CDR3 runs 16 residues. Trimming left V 2 bases short and J 2 bases short, with 13 bases between.

This clonotype was seen many times. The rearrangement joins TRBV6-6 to TRBJ2-1; 9 bases fit TRBD2. V shed 3 bases and J 4 bases; nucleotides not matched to a gene: 4. Looked up from germline, CDR1 is MNHNY and CDR2 is SVGAGI (reference sequence). CDR3 length equals 15 residues. CDR3 protein: CASSYSGGKYNEQFF. The CDR3 DNA follows: TGTGCCAGCAGTTATAGCGGGGGTAAATACAATGAGCAGTTCTTC.

This clonotype has ten or more counts. The gene calls are TRBV7-8 and TRBJ2-3; the D gene is possibly TRBD2 (6 bases). Trimming shortened V by 5 bases and J by 6 bases, and 12 bases separated the two germline ends. The CDR3 loop spans 13 amino acids. Germline V gene lookup returns CDR1 SGHVS and CDR2 FQNEAQ. CDR3 DNA: TGTGCCAGCAGCCCGGGGACTCCCGATACGCAGTATTTT. It translates to CASSPGTPDTQYF.

This clonotype was detected a few times. The chain links TRBV7-2 to TRBJ1-5, with TRBD1 as a possible D gene (5 bases). Germline lookup yields CDR1 SGHTA and CDR2 FQGNSA. The CDR3 is 17 amino acids. The V gene lost 3 bases and the J gene lost 0 bases, with 15 bases spanning the gap. Here the CDR3 DNA reads TGTGCCAGCAGCTTGGGGGTGGGGCCCTTTAGCAATCAGCCCCAGCATTTT. It yields the protein CASSLGVGPFSNQPQHF.